This TCR beta chain was documented in a study of preoperative IRX-2 immunotherapy in early breast cancer. Per the germline V gene, CDR1 is SGHNT and CDR2 is YENEEA. V was clipped by 4 bases and J by 2 bases, with 16 bases between them. The length of the CDR3 is 16 residues. Only a few counts were recorded for this clone. Specified treatment: preoperative locoregional IRX-2 cytokine immunotherapy. This phase Ib study tested locoregional IRX-2 cytokine immunotherapy given before surgery. Data came from immunoSEQ multiplex PCR; TCRdb stores just in-frame clones and leaves some out. The table has about 26,000 clones, over 75% seen once.

The TCR originated in a human donor with breast cancer. Sequenced material: lymph node tissue, taken after IRX-2 immunotherapy. V gene TRBV11-3 combines with J gene TRBJ2-3, with D perhaps matching TRBD1 or TRBD2 (6 bases each). CDR3 region: CASSSRGGTPTDTQYF. In DNA form, the CDR3 reads TGTGCCAGCAGCTCCAGAGGGGGGACCCCCACAGATACGCAGTATTTT.